The clone carrying this TCR beta chain was seen a handful of times. The antigen is undetermined. Germline CDR1 and CDR2: MDHEN and SYDVKM. With 6 bases removed from V and 1 base from J, the gap between germline ends came to 3 bases. The CDR3 covers 11 residues. PCR amplification relied on 60 Vbeta primers (plus 13 Jbeta primers). TCRdb keeps only in-frame clones here, not all; method: immunoSEQ multiplex PCR. The table includes 100,000 to 150,000 clones, 73% detected once. The data originate from a study of cytomegalovirus exposure and HLA in healthy donors. Regarding the study as a whole: CMV antigen specificity of a few CMV-associated chains was confirmed in vitro.

This rearrangement joins TRBV28 to TRBJ1-2, with D unresolved. The sequenced sample consisted of PBMCs. This sequence originates from a man in his sixties in good health and CMV-seropositive. The CDR3 region has the DNA TGTGCCAGCAGCCTTAACTATGGCTACACCTTC. It encodes CASSLNYGYTF.